This TCR beta chain was observed in a study of blood T cells in healthy people across ages. Study-wide context: The template switching approach captured approximately one barcoded beta molecule for every two T cells.

Sample-barcoded 5' priming and a J-beta primer mix drove a second PCR of roughly 6 to 12 cycles. Each CDR3 protein gets one entry after TCRdb re-called the 5' RACE reads with MiXCR. The sample yields hundreds of thousands of distinct CDR3 sequences, roughly 45% seen once. What was sequenced was blood. The receptor was derived from a woman aged 60-75 years in good health.

The CDR3 DNA follows: TGCAGTGCAACGGCCAGGGACAGGGCGAAAGATACGCAGTATTTT. Protein: CSATARDRAKDTQYF. V gene TRBV20-1 combines with J gene TRBJ2-3, with 9 bases aligning to TRBD1. The trim removed 6 bases at V and 5 bases at J, leaving 12 bases unmatched. Germline V gene sequence: CDR1 DFQATT, CDR2 SNEGSKA (reference sequence). The CDR3 totals 15 residues.